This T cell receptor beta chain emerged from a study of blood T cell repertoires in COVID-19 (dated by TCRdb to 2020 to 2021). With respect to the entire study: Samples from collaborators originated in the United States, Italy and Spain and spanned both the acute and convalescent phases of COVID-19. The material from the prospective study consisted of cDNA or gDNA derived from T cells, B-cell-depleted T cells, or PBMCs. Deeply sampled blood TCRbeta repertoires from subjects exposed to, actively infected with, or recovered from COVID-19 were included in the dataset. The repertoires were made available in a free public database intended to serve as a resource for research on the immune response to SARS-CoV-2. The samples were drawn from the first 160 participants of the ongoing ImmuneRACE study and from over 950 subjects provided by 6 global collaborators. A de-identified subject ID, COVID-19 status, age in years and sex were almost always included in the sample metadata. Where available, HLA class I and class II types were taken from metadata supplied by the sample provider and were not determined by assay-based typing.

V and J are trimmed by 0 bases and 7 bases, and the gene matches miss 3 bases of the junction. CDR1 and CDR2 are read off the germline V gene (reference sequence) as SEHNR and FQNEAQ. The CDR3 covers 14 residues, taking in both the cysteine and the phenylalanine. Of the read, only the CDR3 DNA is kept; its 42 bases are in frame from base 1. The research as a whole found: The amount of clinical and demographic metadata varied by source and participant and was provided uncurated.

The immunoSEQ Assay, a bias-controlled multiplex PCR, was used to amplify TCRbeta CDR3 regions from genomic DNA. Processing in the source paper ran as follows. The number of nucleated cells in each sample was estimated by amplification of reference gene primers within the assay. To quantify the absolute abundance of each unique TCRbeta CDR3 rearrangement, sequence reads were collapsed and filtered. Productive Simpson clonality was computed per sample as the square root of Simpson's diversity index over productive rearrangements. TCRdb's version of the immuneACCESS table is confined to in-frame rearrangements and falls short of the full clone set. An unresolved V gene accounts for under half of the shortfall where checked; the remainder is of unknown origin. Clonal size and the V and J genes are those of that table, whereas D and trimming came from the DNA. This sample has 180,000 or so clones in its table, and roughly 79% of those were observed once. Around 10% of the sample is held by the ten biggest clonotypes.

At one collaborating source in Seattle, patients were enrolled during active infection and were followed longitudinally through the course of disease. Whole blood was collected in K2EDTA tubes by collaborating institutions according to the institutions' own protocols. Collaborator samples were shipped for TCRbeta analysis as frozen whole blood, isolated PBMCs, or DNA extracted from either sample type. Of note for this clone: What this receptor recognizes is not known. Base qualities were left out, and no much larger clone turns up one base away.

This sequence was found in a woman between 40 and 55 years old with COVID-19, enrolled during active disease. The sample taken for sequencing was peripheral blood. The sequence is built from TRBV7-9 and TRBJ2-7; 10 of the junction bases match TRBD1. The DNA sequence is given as TGTGCCAGCAGCTTAGCGGGACAGGGGTATGAGCAGTACTTC. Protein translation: CASSLAGQGYEQYF.